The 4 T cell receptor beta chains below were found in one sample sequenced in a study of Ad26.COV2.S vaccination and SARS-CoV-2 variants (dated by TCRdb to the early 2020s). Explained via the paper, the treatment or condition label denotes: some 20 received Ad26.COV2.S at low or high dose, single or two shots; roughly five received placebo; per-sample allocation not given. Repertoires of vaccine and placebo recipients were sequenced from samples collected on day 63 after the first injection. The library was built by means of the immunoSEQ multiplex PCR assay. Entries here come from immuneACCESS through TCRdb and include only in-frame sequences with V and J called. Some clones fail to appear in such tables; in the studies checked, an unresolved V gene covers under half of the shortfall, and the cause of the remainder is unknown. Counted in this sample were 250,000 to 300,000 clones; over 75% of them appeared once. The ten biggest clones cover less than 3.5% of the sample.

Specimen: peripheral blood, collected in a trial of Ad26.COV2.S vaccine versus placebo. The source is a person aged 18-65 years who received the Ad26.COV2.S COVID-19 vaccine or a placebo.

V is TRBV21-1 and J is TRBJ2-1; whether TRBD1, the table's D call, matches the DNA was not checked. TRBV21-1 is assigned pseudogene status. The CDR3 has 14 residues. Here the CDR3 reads CASIPTGLILEQFF. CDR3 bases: TGTGCCAGCATCCCGACAGGGTTAATTCTTGAGCAGTTCTTC.

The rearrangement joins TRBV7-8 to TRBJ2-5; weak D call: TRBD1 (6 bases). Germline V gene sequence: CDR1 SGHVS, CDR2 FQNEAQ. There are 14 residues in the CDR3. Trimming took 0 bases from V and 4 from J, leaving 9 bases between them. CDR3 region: CASSLAFRGETQYF. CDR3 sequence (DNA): TGTGCCAGCAGCTTAGCGTTCAGGGGAGAGACCCAGTACTTC.

CDR3 in DNA: TGTGCCAGCAGCTTATACAGGGGGCGTACGTTGGACACTGAAGCTTTCTTT. Translated, it gives CASSLYRGRTLDTEAFF. The chain recombines TRBV5-4 with TRBJ1-1; TRBD1 agrees at 9 bases. Germline CDR1 reads SGHNT; CDR2 reads YYREEE (reference sequence). The CDR3 consists of 17 residues. The junction had 11 bases not matched to a gene; V was cut back by 2 bases and J by 3 bases.

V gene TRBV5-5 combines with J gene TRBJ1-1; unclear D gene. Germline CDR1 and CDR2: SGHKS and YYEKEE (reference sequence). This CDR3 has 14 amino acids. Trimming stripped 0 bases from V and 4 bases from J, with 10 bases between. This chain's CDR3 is CASSLVSLGTEAFF. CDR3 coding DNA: TGTGCCAGCAGCTTGGTCTCTCTAGGCACTGAAGCTTTCTTT. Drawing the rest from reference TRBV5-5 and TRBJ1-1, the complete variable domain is DAGVTQSPTHLIKTRGQQVTLRCSPISGHKSVSWYQQVLGQGPQFIFQYYEKEERGRGNFPDRFSARQFPNYSSELNVNALLLGDSALYLCASSLVSLGTEAFFGQGTRLTVV.